This entry lists 21 T cell receptor beta chains sequenced from one sample in a study of OX40 agonist ivuxolimab in advanced cancers. Produced via immunoSEQ multiplex PCR; TCRdb's table is partial and in-frame only. The sample consists of roughly 70,000 clones, 82% of them appearing once. Sequenced here: CD4+ or CD8+ T cells sorted from blood, sampled in a trial of the OX40 agonist ivuxolimab. These receptor sequences come from an adult with an advanced solid tumor such as melanoma, head and neck, liver or kidney cancer.

In its sample, this clone was seen a few times. The chain joins TRBV11-2 to TRBJ2-7, with 8 bases identical to TRBD2. The ends lost 3 bases at V and 2 bases at J; junction bases unmatched: 12. Germline CDR1 is SGHAT and CDR2 is FQNNGV. The CDR3 extends over 17 amino acids. In DNA form, the CDR3 reads TGTGCCAGCAGCTTGGTACGGGGGGGGAAAAGACCCTACGAGCAGTACTTC. The encoded protein is CASSLVRGGKRPYEQYF.

This chain uses TRBV10-2 with TRBJ2-3, with 9 bases aligning to TRBD1. V shed 5 bases and J 4 bases; nucleotides not matched to a gene: 4. In germline, CDR1 is WSHSY, CDR2 SAAADI. CDR3 length: 14 residues. The CDR3 coding sequence is TGCGCCAGCAGTTTGACAGGGGGGTCAGATACGCAGTATTTT. This gives the protein CASSLTGGSDTQYF.

The rearrangement joins TRBV28 to TRBJ1-1; maybe TRBD1 (5 bases). This CDR3 is 15 amino acids long. The V end lost 6 bases, the J end lost 5 bases, and 19 bases lay between the germline ends. Per the germline V gene, CDR1 is MDHEN and CDR2 is SYDVKM. CDR3 loop: CASSPPGGELTEAFF. DNA for the CDR3: TGTGCCAGCAGCCCTCCTGGAGGGGAATTAACTGAAGCTTTCTTT.

This chain uses TRBV7-9 with TRBJ1-2; 8 bases fit TRBD1. V trimming: 4 bases; J trimming: 2 bases; junction bases outside the gene matches: 6. CDR1 and CDR2 (germline): SEHNR, FQNEAQ (reference sequence). The CDR3 sequence is 15 residues long. The CDR3 sequence: CASSSGQGWNYGYTF. CDR3 coding DNA: TGTGCCAGCAGCTCCGGACAGGGTTGGAACTATGGCTACACCTTC.

This chain uses TRBV7-9 with TRBJ2-2, with TRBD2 matching over 13 bases. Per the germline V gene, CDR1 is SEHNR and CDR2 is FQNEAQ (reference sequence). CDR3 size: 15 residues. V trimming: 3 bases; J trimming: 6 bases; junction bases outside the gene matches: 1. As DNA, the CDR3 is TGTGCCAGCAGCTTGGGACTAGCGGGGCCCGGGGAGCTGTTTTTT. This gives the protein CASSLGLAGPGELFF.

The chain combines TRBV18 with TRBJ2-5; 8 bases map to TRBD2. This CDR3 contains 20 residues. Germline-derived CDR1 and CDR2 are KGHSH and LQKENI. The V gene end was trimmed by 6 bases and the J gene end by 0 bases; junction bases not matched to a gene: 21. The CDR3: CASSPEDRLASGGYQETQYF. DNA for the CDR3: TGTGCCAGCTCCCCGGAGGACCGACTAGCGTCCGGTGGGTACCAAGAGACCCAGTACTTC.

The chain has TRBV6-6 and TRBJ2-5; 8 bases map to TRBD1. Matching the DNA end better, TRBJ2-7 makes the J call doubtful. The CDR3 has 15 residues. The germline gives CDR1 MNHNY, CDR2 SVGAGI (reference sequence). The DNA of the CDR3 is TGTGCCAGCAGTTACCGAAGGACAGGGACCTACGAGCAGTACTTC. Its translation is CASSYRRTGTYEQYF.

The genes are TRBV27 and TRBJ1-6, with D tentatively TRBD1 (6 bases). V dropped 5 bases and J dropped 6 bases, with 11 bases sitting between them. The CDR3 spans 14 residues. Germline CDR1 MNHEY, CDR2 SMNVEV (reference sequence). CDR3 protein: CASSGLDSNSPLHF. The CDR3, as DNA: TGTGCCAGCAGTGGGCTGGACAGTAATTCACCCCTCCACTTT.

The gene calls are TRBV5-1 and TRBJ2-5; 8 bases map to TRBD2. The germline CDR1 and CDR2 sequences are SGHRS and YFSETQ. The CDR3 has 16 residues. The V and J ends lost 4 bases and 6 bases, in that order; junction bases with no gene match: 14. For the CDR3, the DNA is TGCGCCAGCAGCCCTTCGGGGGGGGCGGGGTGGCAGACCCAGTACTTC. This translates into CASSPSGGAGWQTQYF.

This clone was counted only a few times. The chain couples TRBV2 to TRBJ2-3; 10 bases map to TRBD2. Germline V gene sequence: CDR1 SNHLY, CDR2 FYNNEI. Trimming cost V 2 bases and J 0 bases; bases outside gene matches: 5. This CDR3 contains 17 residues. This chain's CDR3 is CASSESPAGGSTDTQYF. The CDR3 DNA reads TGTGCCAGCAGTGAATCTCCAGCGGGGGGGAGCACAGATACGCAGTATTTT.

The count of this clone is one. The J gene is TRBJ1-4, the V gene TRBV7-2, with D tentatively TRBD1 (6 bases). V was trimmed by 5 bases and J by 5 bases, leaving 15 bases between them. This CDR3 region has 15 residues. Germline loops: CDR1 SGHTA, CDR2 FQGNSA. CDR3 sequence: CASSARGGRNEKLFF. The DNA of the CDR3 is TGTGCCAGCAGCGCACGGGGGGGGCGGAATGAAAAACTGTTTTTT. Full variable domain (remainder filled in from reference TRBV7-2 and TRBJ1-4): GAGVSQSPSNKVTEKGKDVELRCDPISGHTALYWYRQSLGQGLEFLIYFQGNSAPDKSGLPSDRFSAERTGGSVSTLTIQRTQQEDSAVYLCASSARGGRNEKLFFGSGTQLSVL.

This chain connects TRBV6-5 to TRBJ1-5; weak D call: TRBD1 (5 bases). Germline V gene sequence: CDR1 MNHEY, CDR2 SVGAGI. This CDR3 comprises 14 residues. The V gene lost 5 bases and the J gene lost 4 bases, with 12 bases spanning the gap. The CDR3 loop reads CASSRDAGNQPQHF. In nucleotides, the CDR3 is TGTGCCAGCAGTCGGGACGCTGGTAATCAGCCCCAGCATTTT.

V usage is TRBV4-2 and J usage is TRBJ1-2; 9 bases are a match to TRBD1. This CDR3 is 15 amino acids long. V gave up 5 bases and J gave up 8 bases; unmatched junction bases: 12. Germline V gene lookup returns CDR1 LGHNA and CDR2 YNFKEQ. CDR3 region: CASSLQGAPLMGYTF. The CDR3 DNA sequence: TGTGCCAGCAGCTTACAGGGGGCACCCCTGATGGGCTACACCTTC.

This clone was observed at least ten times. J is TRBJ1-2 and V is TRBV5-4; no reliable D call. Trimming took 0 bases from V and 8 from J, leaving 14 bases between them. The V gene's germline CDR1 is SGHNT and CDR2 YYREEE (reference sequence). This CDR3 is built from 14 residues. The CDR3 DNA reads as TGTGCCAGCAGCTTGGGGCAGGTAAATCTCGGCTACACCTTC. Translating it yields CASSLGQVNLGYTF.

The chain couples TRBV12-5 to TRBJ2-5; 9 nucleotides line up with TRBD2. V was clipped by 8 bases and J by 5 bases; unmatched bases: 9. The length of the CDR3 is 14 residues. CDR1 is LGHNT, CDR2 FRNRAP, per germline. CDR3 sequence reads: CASSKSSGVETQYF. For the CDR3, the DNA is TGTGCTAGTAGTAAATCTAGCGGGGTCGAGACCCAGTACTTC.

This clone was seen a single time. This sequence joins TRBV5-3 and TRBJ1-4, with TRBD1 matching 7 bases. TRBV5-3 is an open reading frame whose function is uncertain. Germline trimming cut 3 bases from V and 2 bases from J; bases unmatched to any gene: 10. The CDR3 has 17 residues. The CDR3 DNA reads TGTGCCAGAAGCTGCCGGGACAGAGATAAGACTAATGAAAAACTGTTTTTT. This translates into CARSCRDRDKTNEKLFF.

This chain links TRBV7-9 with TRBJ2-6; weak D call: TRBD2 (5 bases). The germline V gene has CDR1 SEHNR and CDR2 FQNEAQ (reference sequence). This CDR3 is 15 amino acids long. Trimming took off 3 bases at V and 1 base at J, with 7 bases between the two ends. CDR3 nucleotides: TGTGCCAGCAGCTTTTCGGGATCTGGGGCCAACGTCCTGACTTTC. Amino acid sequence: CASSFSGSGANVLTF.

The chain is built from TRBV5-8 and TRBJ1-2; perhaps TRBD1 as D (6 bases). V lost 5 bases and J lost 5, with 13 bases in between. CDR3 length equals 13 residues. Germline CDR1 reads SGHTS; CDR2 reads YDEGEE. Written as DNA, the CDR3 is TGTGCCAGCAGGCCGGGGGCAGATTATGGCTACACCTTC. It translates to CASRPGADYGYTF.

The genes are TRBV19 and TRBJ2-3; possible D gene TRBD2, 5 bases. Per germline, CDR1 LNHDA and CDR2 SQIVND (reference sequence). V lost 1 base and J 3 bases, leaving 8 bases between the germline ends. There are 14 residues in the CDR3. CDR3 sequence (DNA): TGTGCCAGTAGTATAGGAGGGCAGACAGATACGCAGTATTTT. It is translated as CASSIGGQTDTQYF. The full variable domain, its missing parts supplied by reference TRBV19 and TRBJ2-3, is DGGITQSPKYLFRKEGQNVTLSCEQNLNHDAMYWYRQDPGQGLRLIYYSQIVNDFQKGDIAEGYSVSREKKESFPLTVTSAQKNPTAFYLCASSIGGQTDTQYFGPGTRLTVL.

The chain employs TRBV9 and TRBJ1-2, with D possibly being TRBD1 (6 bases). V was shortened by 3 bases and J by 5 bases, with 14 bases between the two germline ends. CDR3 length: 14 residues. CDR1 and CDR2 (germline): SGDLS, YYNGEE. The DNA of the CDR3 is TGTGCCAGCAGCGCCGAGGGGGGGCAATATGGCTACACCTTC. Amino acid sequence: CASSAEGGQYGYTF.

This clone appeared a single time. V is TRBV4-2 and J is TRBJ2-3; TRBD2 aligns across 10 bases. CDR1 and CDR2 (germline): LGHNA, YNFKEQ. V was clipped by 0 bases and J by 7 bases; unmatched bases: 10. The CDR3 is made up of 17 amino acids. In nucleotides, the CDR3 is TGTGCCAGCAGCCAAGACCCCCTGGGACTAGCGTCAAATACGCAGTATTTT. Amino acid sequence: CASSQDPLGLASNTQYF.